Presented here are 16 T cell receptor beta chains from one specimen sequenced in a study of T-cell reconstitution after alpha-beta-depleted transplantation in children. The library targeted TCRbeta and was prepared with unique molecular identifiers. TCRdb re-derived calls from the PCR reads in MiXCR, one entry per CDR3 protein. This table has fewer than 450,000 distinct CDR3 sequences, 15% to 20% appearing once. The source was PBMCs, mostly from graft donor cells, collected 360 days after TCRalphabeta/CD19-depleted stem cell transplant. These receptors originate from a male patient aged 2 to 10 who had a stem cell transplant for acute lymphoblastic leukemia, so the T cells may come from the graft donor.

This clonotype was found a few times. This chain connects TRBV29-1 to TRBJ2-5; the match to TRBD1 covers 10 bases. V gave up 4 bases and J gave up 3 bases; unmatched junction bases: 5. The CDR3 is 14 amino acids. Germline CDR1 reads SQVTM; CDR2 reads ANQGSEA. The CDR3 DNA sequence: TGCAGCGTTGTCTATGGGACAGGGGAAGAGACCCAGTACTTC. It yields the protein CSVVYGTGEETQYF.

This clonotype was found many times. The chain employs TRBV29-1 and TRBJ2-5, with 12 bases identical to TRBD1. The CDR3 sequence is 13 residues long. Germline lookup yields CDR1 SQVTM and CDR2 ANQGSEA. With 8 bases clipped from V and 5 bases from J, the junction kept 6 bases outside the gene matches. CDR3 DNA: TGCAGCTCCGGGACAGGGGGCATGGAGACCCAGTACTTC. Protein product: CSSGTGGMETQYF.

Points on this clonotype: This sequence may be a read error, since a much larger clone differs from it by one base. The chain employs TRBV2 and TRBJ2-5, with TRBD2 matching over 11 bases. The CDR3 covers 17 residues. The germline V gene has CDR1 SNHLY and CDR2 FYNNEI. The CDR3 DNA follows: TGTACCAGCAGTCCCGACCCAACTAGCGGGAGAGGAGAGACCCAGTACTTC. Encoded protein: CTSSPDPTSGRGETQYF.

The chain couples TRBV21-1 to TRBJ2-3; TRBD2, the D gene given by the table, was not confirmed from the DNA. TRBV21-1 is listed as a pseudogene. The CDR3 is 16 residues long. CDR3 residues: CASSNGGLIRRDTQYF. The CDR3 DNA sequence: TGTGCCAGCAGCAACGGGGGACTCATTCGTCGAGATACGCAGTATTTT.

This rearrangement joins TRBV29-1 to TRBJ1-1; 7 nucleotides match TRBD1. This CDR3 spans 11 amino acids. Germline lookup yields CDR1 SQVTM and CDR2 ANQGSEA. V dropped 3 bases and J dropped 7; count of bases not matched to a gene: 2. CDR3 nucleotides: TGCAGCGTTGACCGACAGGGTGAAGCTTTCTTT. Amino acids: CSVDRQGEAFF.

J is TRBJ2-7 and V is TRBV7-2; 8 bases line up with TRBD1. The germline CDR1 and CDR2 sequences are SGHTA and FQGNSA. With 0 bases clipped from V and 2 bases from J, the junction kept 9 bases outside the gene matches. The CDR3 sequence is 17 residues long. CDR3 protein: CASSLAPGQGNPYEQYF. In DNA, the CDR3 is TGTGCCAGCAGCTTAGCCCCCGGACAGGGTAACCCCTACGAGCAGTACTTC.

The chain carries TRBV18 and TRBJ1-3, with 8 bases that match TRBD1. CDR3 length: 14 residues. The V gene's germline CDR1 is KGHSH and CDR2 LQKENI. The V segment lost 3 bases and the J segment 4 bases; nucleotides outside the gene matches: 2. Here the CDR3 reads CASSPRTGGNTIYF. DNA for the CDR3: TGTGCCAGCTCACCCCGGACAGGGGGAAACACCATATATTTT. The full variable domain, in which reference TRBV18 and TRBJ1-3 provide the parts outside the CDR3, is NAGVMQNPRHLVRRRGQEARLRCSPMKGHSHVYWYRQLPEEGLKFMVYLQKENIIDESGMPKERFSAEFPKEGPSILRIQQVVRGDSAAYFCASSPRTGGNTIYFGEGSWLTVV.

The CDR3 is CASSQVGGNEQYF. CDR3 in DNA: TGCGCCAGCAGCCAAGTCGGAGGAAACGAGCAGTACTTC. This chain joins TRBV4-1 and TRBJ2-7; D is perhaps TRBD2 (5 bases). Trimming took 1 base from V and 5 from J, leaving 9 bases between them. This CDR3 contains 13 residues. Germline CDR1 and CDR2: MGHRA and YSYEKL.

This clonotype has only a few counts. The gene calls are TRBV5-1 and TRBJ2-2; TRBD2 matches 7 bases. Germline assignment: CDR1 SGHRS and CDR2 YFSETQ. CDR3 length: 15 amino acids. V lost 7 bases and J lost 0; bases outside the gene matches: 6. In DNA, the CDR3 is TGCGCCAGCTGGGGGGGTCCCCCGAACACCGGGGAGCTGTTTTTT. This translates into CASWGGPPNTGELFF.

The chain links TRBV18 to TRBJ2-3; D possibly corresponds to TRBD2 (5 bases). CDR1 and CDR2 (germline): KGHSH, LQKENI. V shed 2 bases and J shed 9 bases, with 12 bases lying between them. This CDR3 region has 13 residues. CDR3: CASSPGDRETQYF. The CDR3 DNA is TGTGCCAGCTCACCAGGCGACCGGGAAACGCAGTATTTT.

The V gene is TRBV5-1, the J gene TRBJ1-3, with 8 bases fitting TRBD1. J was trimmed by 8 bases and V by 5 bases; bases with no gene match: 9. CDR1 SGHRS and CDR2 YFSETQ come from the germline V gene. This CDR3 contains 14 residues. The CDR3 loop reads CASSLTGTGDTIYF. The DNA of the CDR3 is TGCGCCAGCAGTCTCACCGGGACAGGAGACACCATATATTTT. Filled out from reference TRBV5-1 and TRBJ1-3, the complete variable domain reads KAGVTQTPRYLIKTRGQQVTLSCSPISGHRSVSWYQQTPGQGLQFLFEYFSETQRNKGNFPGRFSGRQFSNSRSEMNVSTLELGDSALYLCASSLTGTGDTIYFGEGSWLTVV.

This chain uses TRBV28 with TRBJ1-2; D gene ambiguous. V was shortened by 5 bases and J by 3 bases, with 13 bases between the two germline ends. There are 14 residues in the CDR3. CDR1 is MDHEN and CDR2 is SYDVKM in the germline V gene. This chain's CDR3 is CASSQAGSHYGYTF. Here the CDR3 DNA reads TGTGCCAGCAGTCAGGCGGGTTCTCACTATGGCTACACCTTC.

The chain recombines TRBV29-1 with TRBJ2-3; 14 nucleotides line up with TRBD2. Trimming cost V 1 base and J 4 bases; bases outside gene matches: 10. Germline V gene sequence: CDR1 SQVTM, CDR2 ANQGSEA. The length of the CDR3 is 18 residues. Written as DNA, the CDR3 is TGCAGCGTTGAAGGAGAATTGACTAGCGGGAGGGAGGCAGATACGCAGTATTTT. Amino acids: CSVEGELTSGREADTQYF.

This clonotype was found many times. The V and J genes are TRBV29-1 and TRBJ2-2; D perhaps matches TRBD1 (6 bases). Deletions cut 6 bases from V and 6 bases from J, with 8 bases between. This CDR3 comprises 11 residues. In germline, CDR1 is SQVTM, CDR2 ANQGSEA. CDR3 nucleotides: TGCAGCGTACAGGGTCCCGGGGAGCTGTTTTTT. It encodes CSVQGPGELFF.

This chain joins TRBV15 and TRBJ2-7, with 7 bases that match TRBD1. Trimming took 2 bases from V and 3 from J; bases not matched to a gene: 7. This CDR3 has 15 amino acids. Looked up from germline, CDR1 is LNHNV and CDR2 is YYDKDF (reference sequence). The CDR3: CATSRSPGQLYEQYF. DNA of the CDR3: TGTGCCACCAGCAGATCCCCGGGACAGCTCTACGAGCAGTACTTC. Drawing the rest from reference TRBV15 and TRBJ2-7, the complete variable domain is DAMVIQNPRYQVTQFGKPVTLSCSQTLNHNVMYWYQQKSSQAPKLLFHYYDKDFNNEADTPDNFQSRRPNTSFCFLDIRSPGLGDTAMYLCATSRSPGQLYEQYFGPGTRLTVT.

Only a few counts were recorded for this clonotype. The chain employs TRBV7-9 and TRBJ1-4; TRBD1 agrees at 7 bases. V gave up 5 bases and J gave up 7 bases; unmatched junction bases: 10. The CDR3 runs 15 residues. Germline assignment: CDR1 SEHNR and CDR2 FQNEAQ (reference sequence). Here the CDR3 reads CASSPRDRSFEKLFF. The CDR3 bases are TGTGCCAGCAGCCCCCGGGACAGAAGTTTTGAAAAACTGTTTTTT.